One and the same sample provided the 30 T cell receptor beta chains below, sequenced in a study of blood T cell repertoires in COVID-19. Using immunoSEQ multiplex PCR, the repertoire was profiled, and TCRdb retains in-frame clones only, with some absent. The table includes roughly 53,000 clones, almost 85% detected once. Input material: peripheral blood. All receptors come from a human donor in a cohort sampled during active COVID-19.

The chain recombines TRBV28 with TRBJ2-7; tentatively, D is TRBD2 (6 bases). CDR1 is MDHEN, CDR2 SYDVKM, per germline. V gave up 10 bases and J gave up 0 bases, with 16 bases separating them. The CDR3 totals 14 residues. The CDR3 loop is CATALAAASYEQYF. CDR3 in DNA: TGTGCCACTGCCTTAGCGGCAGCCTCCTACGAGCAGTACTTC.

The chain employs TRBV7-2 and TRBJ1-5; possibly TRBD1 for D (5 bases). Trimming pared 2 bases from V and 5 bases from J, leaving 7 bases between. CDR3 length: 13 residues. Germline V gene sequence: CDR1 SGHTA, CDR2 FQGNSA. CDR3 DNA sequence: TGTGCCAGCAGCTTACGGGGGTATCAGCCCCAGCATTTT. It encodes CASSLRGYQPQHF.

CDR3 nucleotides: TGTGCCAGCAGCTTAGGCGCCCTAGGCCCAGGCTACACCTTC. This codes for CASSLGALGPGYTF. This chain links TRBV7-2 with TRBJ1-2; no clear D gene. V was shortened by 1 base and J by 8 bases, with 14 bases between the two germline ends. The length of the CDR3 is 14 residues. Germline V CDR1 and CDR2: SGHTA, FQGNSA.

The rearrangement links TRBV7-9 to TRBJ2-5; TRBD1 aligns across 7 bases. This CDR3 spans 13 amino acids. V dropped 5 bases and J dropped 5; count of bases not matched to a gene: 5. Germline-derived CDR1 and CDR2 are SEHNR and FQNEAQ (reference sequence). The CDR3 protein is CASSPGQVETQYF. The CDR3 nucleotides are TGTGCCAGCAGCCCCGGACAGGTGGAGACCCAGTACTTC. Based on the CDR3 plus reference TRBV7-9 and TRBJ2-5, the full variable domain is DTGVSQNPRHKITKRGQNVTFRCDPISEHNRLYWYRQTLGQGPEFLTYFQNEAQLEKSRLLSDRFSAERPKGSFSTLEIQRTEQGDSAMYLCASSPGQVETQYFGPGTRLLVL.

In DNA, the CDR3 is TGTGCCAGCAGCTTACCCACCGGGAGGTTGGAGACAGAAAACATTCAGTACTTC. It codes for CASSLPTGRLETENIQYF. The chain joins TRBV5-4 to TRBJ2-4; 7 bases are shared with TRBD2. V was pared by 2 bases and J by 5 bases, with 16 bases of the junction left unmatched. This CDR3 contains 18 residues. Germline V lookup: CDR1 SGHNT, CDR2 YYREEE (reference sequence).

J is TRBJ2-4 and V is TRBV10-1; D is uncertain. Per germline, CDR1 WNHNN and CDR2 SYGVQD (reference sequence). The germline V and J ends were trimmed by 3 bases and 0 bases, with 12 bases remaining between them. The CDR3 sequence is 16 residues long. As DNA, the CDR3 is TGCGCCAGCAGTGACGGAAAGGAGCTAGCCAAAAACATTCAGTACTTC. Its translation: CASSDGKELAKNIQYF.

This clone was seen more than once but under ten times. Here the CDR3 DNA reads TGTGCCAGCAGCCCCCGGAGGCGGGAAGGCGAGGAGCTGTTTTTT. This gives the protein CASSPRRREGEELFF. V usage is TRBV7-9 and J usage is TRBJ2-2; D may be TRBD2 (6 bases). This CDR3 has 15 amino acids. Germline V gene lookup returns CDR1 SEHNR and CDR2 FQNEAQ (reference sequence). The V end was cut by 5 bases, the J end by 10 bases, with 20 bases between. Drawing the rest from reference TRBV7-9 and TRBJ2-2, the complete variable domain is DTGVSQNPRHKITKRGQNVTFRCDPISEHNRLYWYRQTLGQGPEFLTYFQNEAQLEKSRLLSDRFSAERPKGSFSTLEIQRTEQGDSAMYLCASSPRRREGEELFFGEGSRLTVL.

This chain connects TRBV3-1 (or the pseudogene TRBV3-2) to TRBJ1-1; a weak D match, TRBD1 (5 bases). This CDR3 contains 15 residues. CDR1 LGHDT and CDR2 YNNKEL come from the germline V gene (reference sequence). V was pared by 0 bases and J by 3 bases, with 11 bases between. The CDR3 is CASSQEGVGHTEAFF. As DNA, the CDR3 is TGTGCCAGCAGCCAAGAAGGGGTAGGGCACACTGAAGCTTTCTTT.

This rearrangement joins TRBV18 to TRBJ1-4, with 9 bases fitting TRBD1. Germline trimming cut 4 bases from V and 6 bases from J; bases unmatched to any gene: 0. CDR3 length equals 13 residues. Germline V CDR1 and CDR2: KGHSH, LQKENI. This chain's CDR3 is CASSRQGDEKLFF. The CDR3 DNA follows: TGTGCCAGCTCACGACAGGGGGATGAAAAACTGTTTTTT.

The CDR3 DNA reads TGTGCCAGCAGCTTAGTTGGCGGGGGGGCCCAGTTCTTC. Encoded protein: CASSLVGGGAQFF. This rearrangement joins TRBV11-2 to TRBJ2-1; TRBD2 matches 9 bases. Germline lookup yields CDR1 SGHAT and CDR2 FQNNGV. J lost 13 bases, V lost 1 base, and 5 bases had no gene match. This CDR3 contains 13 residues. Looking up the rest from reference TRBV11-2 and TRBJ2-1 gives the full variable domain: EAGVAQSPRYKIIEKRQSVAFWCNPISGHATLYWYQQILGQGPKLLIQFQNNGVVDDSQLPKDRFSAERLKGVDSTLKIQPAKLEDSAVYLCASSLVGGGAQFFGPGTRLTVL.

The chain has TRBV29-1 and TRBJ2-2; possibly TRBD1 for D (6 bases). Trimming left V 3 bases short and J 5 bases short, with 13 bases between. From germline, CDR1 is SQVTM and CDR2 ANQGSEA. This CDR3 is 14 amino acids long. CDR3 amino acids: CSVDLGAGTGELFF. The CDR3 bases are TGCAGCGTTGACTTGGGGGCAGGGACCGGGGAGCTGTTTTTT.

The chain employs TRBV24-1 and TRBJ1-2, with D possibly TRBD1 on 5 matching bases. The germline gives CDR1 KGHDR, CDR2 SFDVKD. The CDR3 extends over 12 amino acids. V was clipped by 9 bases and J by 6 bases, with 13 bases between them. The CDR3 nucleotides read TGTGCCACCCCACAGGTTCCACATGGCTACACCTTC. Amino acids: CATPQVPHGYTF.

CDR3 region: CASSQNNLAGLRQYLQPQHF. The DNA of the CDR3 is TGTGCCAGCTCCCAAAACAATCTTGCGGGGTTAAGACAGTACCTTCAGCCCCAGCATTTT. This chain links TRBV18 with TRBJ1-5; TRBD1 might be the D (5 bases). The CDR3 is made up of 20 amino acids. The germline gives CDR1 KGHSH, CDR2 LQKENI. Trimming removed 6 bases from V and 6 bases from J, with 33 bases in between.

V usage is TRBV5-6 and J usage is TRBJ2-4; weak D call: TRBD2 (5 bases). V lost 4 bases to trimming and J lost 7 bases, with 18 bases between them. The germline CDR1 and CDR2 sequences are SGHDT and YYEEEE. This CDR3 is built from 15 residues. CDR3 loop: CASSPAFSGWNIQYF. CDR3 in DNA: TGTGCCAGCAGCCCCGCCTTCTCGGGATGGAACATTCAGTACTTC.

This chain uses TRBV29-1 with TRBJ2-5, with TRBD2 matching over 8 bases. CDR1 SQVTM and CDR2 ANQGSEA come from the germline V gene. V lost 6 bases and J lost 5; bases outside the gene matches: 14. The CDR3 sequence is 15 residues long. CDR3 region: CSVRIGAGVGETQYF. Here the CDR3 DNA reads TGCAGCGTCAGGATCGGAGCGGGGGTGGGTGAGACCCAGTACTTC.

The chain couples TRBV5-5 to TRBJ2-1; 8 bases agree with TRBD2. This CDR3 spans 15 amino acids. V shed 0 bases and J 12 bases; nucleotides not matched to a gene: 11. Germline CDR1 and CDR2: SGHKS and YYEKEE (reference sequence). CDR3 amino acids: CASSLGRLAKGLQFF. CDR3 coding DNA: TGTGCCAGCAGCTTGGGCCGACTAGCGAAGGGTTTGCAGTTCTTC.

This chain connects TRBV2 to TRBJ2-7; TRBD1 is a possible D gene (7 bases). Trimming removed 10 bases at V and 3 bases at J, with 19 bases between. CDR1 is SNHLY and CDR2 is FYNNEI in the germline V gene. The CDR3 has 14 amino acids. CDR3: CATGGTTVNYEQYF. CDR3 coding DNA: TGTGCCACAGGGGGGACCACAGTAAACTACGAGCAGTACTTC. Based on the CDR3 plus reference TRBV2 and TRBJ2-7, the full variable domain is EPEVTQTPSHQVTQMGQEVILRCVPISNHLYFYWYRQILGQKVEFLVSFYNNEISEKSEIFDDQFSVERPDGSNFTLKIRSTKLEDSAMYFCATGGTTVNYEQYFGPGTRLTVT.

The rearrangement links TRBV2 to TRBJ1-2; TRBD1 matches 9 bases. This CDR3 has 12 amino acids. Germline lookup yields CDR1 SNHLY and CDR2 FYNNEI. V was pared by 6 bases and J by 7 bases, with 3 bases of the junction left unmatched. The CDR3 loop reads CASRQGASGYTF. The CDR3 nucleotides are TGTGCCAGCAGACAGGGGGCGTCTGGCTACACCTTC.

V is TRBV29-1 and J is TRBJ1-1; 7 bases agree with TRBD1. With 7 bases clipped from V and 4 bases from J, the junction kept 18 bases outside the gene matches. There are 16 residues in the CDR3. Germline V gene sequence: CDR1 SQVTM, CDR2 ANQGSEA. CDR3 in DNA: TGCAGCGCCTCGACAGGGAGACTCGCCGTAGGCACTGAAGCTTTCTTT. Residues: CSASTGRLAVGTEAFF.

This clone was seen more than once but under ten times. The chain recombines TRBV19 with TRBJ2-5, with 7 nucleotides matching TRBD2. Losses at the gene ends were 4 bases for V and 0 bases for J; bases not matched to a gene: 8. This CDR3 has 16 residues. Germline CDR1 and CDR2: LNHDA and SQIVND (reference sequence). CDR3 loop: CASSTGLTLYQETQYF. The DNA of the CDR3 is TGTGCCAGTAGTACGGGACTAACCTTGTACCAAGAGACCCAGTACTTC.

The V and J genes are TRBV5-4 and TRBJ2-3, with 9 bases aligning to TRBD1. V trimming: 4 bases; J trimming: 4 bases; junction bases outside the gene matches: 10. The CDR3 contains 16 residues. The germline V gene encodes CDR1 SGHNT and CDR2 YYREEE (reference sequence). In DNA form, the CDR3 reads TGTGCCAGCAGCCGTCCGGACAGGGGAGGCGCAGATACGCAGTATTTT. It codes for CASSRPDRGGADTQYF. Variable domain in full (rest from reference TRBV5-4 and TRBJ2-3): ETGVTQSPTHLIKTRGQQVTLRCSSQSGHNTVSWYQQALGQGPQFIFQYYREEENGRGNFPPRFSGLQFPNYSSELNVNALELDDSALYLCASSRPDRGGADTQYFGPGTRLTVL.

V and J are TRBV5-1 and TRBJ1-2; possible D gene TRBD1, 5 bases. The CDR3 spans 15 residues. Germline V gene data show CDR1 as SGHRS and CDR2 as YFSETQ. V dropped 10 bases and J dropped 5 bases, with 24 bases sitting between them. CDR3 nucleotide sequence: TGCGCCGCCCTTTTTATGGGGCTGATAATATATGGCTACACCTTC. Encoded protein: CAALFMGLIIYGYTF.

The chain uses TRBV5-1 and TRBJ2-5, with TRBD2 matching 14 bases. This CDR3 region has 17 residues. V dropped 0 bases and J dropped 3; count of bases not matched to a gene: 4. CDR1 is SGHRS and CDR2 is YFSETQ in the germline V gene. The CDR3 spells CASSLGQGLAGEETQYF. CDR3 DNA: TGCGCCAGCAGCTTGGGGCAGGGACTAGCGGGGGAAGAGACCCAGTACTTC.

The gene calls are TRBV19 and TRBJ1-5; D not certain. Trimming took 1 base from V and 7 from J, leaving 8 bases between them. CDR3 length equals 13 residues. CDR1 LNHDA and CDR2 SQIVND come from the germline V gene (reference sequence). The CDR3 spells CASSIVGRQPQHF. CDR3 DNA: TGTGCCAGTAGTATAGTTGGGAGGCAGCCCCAGCATTTT.

V usage is TRBV28 and J usage is TRBJ2-7, with D unresolved. This CDR3 contains 11 residues. V lost 2 bases and J lost 6, with 5 bases in between. The germline CDR1 and CDR2 sequences are MDHEN and SYDVKM. CDR3 sequence (DNA): TGTGCCAGCAGTTTAGGAGCCGAGCAGTACTTC. Translation gives CASSLGAEQYF. Using reference TRBV28 and TRBJ2-7 for the parts outside the CDR3, the full variable domain is DVKVTQSSRYLVKRTGEKVFLECVQDMDHENMFWYRQDPGLGLRLIYFSYDVKMKEKGDIPEGYSVSREKKERFSLILESASTNQTSMYLCASSLGAEQYFGPGTRLTVT.

This clone has just one count. The chain uses TRBV9 and TRBJ1-2; a possible D gene is TRBD1 (5 bases). Looked up from germline, CDR1 is SGDLS and CDR2 is YYNGEE. The CDR3 sequence is 13 residues long. Trimming took off 0 bases at V and 13 bases at J, with 16 bases between the two ends. In nucleotides, the CDR3 is TGTGCCAGCAGCGTAGAATTGGAGGGGAGCGGCACCTTC. This encodes CASSVELEGSGTF.

The chain uses TRBV12-5 and TRBJ2-7; 7 nucleotides match TRBD1. CDR1 and CDR2 (germline): LGHNT, FRNRAP. This CDR3 region has 13 residues. With V trimmed by 6 bases and J by 2 bases, 4 bases remained unmatched. CDR3 coding DNA: TGTGCTAGTGGCCGGGACAGCACCTACGAGCAGTACTTC. It translates to CASGRDSTYEQYF.

CDR3 nucleotide sequence: TGTGCCAGCAGCGCCGAACGGACAGGGTTACGTTTAGGCTACACCTTC. Translation gives CASSAERTGLRLGYTF. V gene TRBV11-2 combines with J gene TRBJ1-2; TRBD1 matches 8 bases. Germline assignment: CDR1 SGHAT and CDR2 FQNNGV. V was clipped by 5 bases and J by 8 bases; unmatched bases: 16. CDR3 size: 16 residues.

V and J are TRBV13 and TRBJ2-1; a weak D match, TRBD2 (6 bases). Per the germline V gene, CDR1 is PRHDT and CDR2 is FYEKMQ (reference sequence). The CDR3 extends over 15 amino acids. The V gene lost 2 bases and the J gene lost 8 bases, with 16 bases spanning the gap. This chain's CDR3 is CASSLSEGGPDEQFF. CDR3 nucleotides: TGTGCCAGCAGCTTATCGGAGGGAGGACCGGATGAGCAGTTCTTC. The whole variable domain, filled in from reference TRBV13 and TRBJ2-1, reads AAGVIQSPRHLIKEKRETATLKCYPIPRHDTVYWYQQGPGQDPQFLISFYEKMQSDKGSIPDRFSAQQFSDYHSELNMSSLELGDSALYFCASSLSEGGPDEQFFGPGTRLTVL.

The rearrangement links TRBV7-9 to TRBJ2-7; 13 bases agree with TRBD2. The CDR3 has 18 residues. J was trimmed by 6 bases and V by 5 bases; bases with no gene match: 16. CDR1 is SEHNR, CDR2 FQNEAQ, per germline (reference sequence). CDR3 residues: CASSPRPGTSGITFEQYF. Here the CDR3 DNA reads TGTGCCAGCAGCCCGCGACCCGGGACTAGCGGGATCACTTTCGAGCAGTACTTC.